This TCR beta chain was observed in a study of blood T cells in healthy people across ages. The wider study: When template switching was applied, about one barcoded beta molecule was captured per two T cells. Study conclusions and caveats: Diversity of TCR beta per million T cells declined in a roughly linear way with age.

Concerning this clonotype: The target antigen is unknown.

V shed 1 base and J 15 bases; nucleotides not matched to a gene: 15. Germline V gene sequence: CDR1 MGHRA, CDR2 YSYEKL. This CDR3 region has 17 residues. Primed by a sample-barcoded 5' primer and a J-beta primer mix, a second PCR proceeded for 7 to 11 cycles. One entry per CDR3 protein results from TCRdb running MiXCR on the 5' RACE reads. The sample consists of about 1.6 million distinct CDR3 sequences, 30% to 35% of them appearing once. It was around 10 milliliters of peripheral blood that were drawn from each donor. Sequenced input: blood. The chain combines TRBV4-1 with TRBJ2-1, with 13 bases identical to TRBD2. The receptor was isolated from a woman in her thirties in good health. CDR3 DNA: TGCGCCAGCAGCCAAGGGACTAGGGGACTAGCGGGACTAAAGGGGTTCTTC. Encoded protein: CASSQGTRGLAGLKGFF.